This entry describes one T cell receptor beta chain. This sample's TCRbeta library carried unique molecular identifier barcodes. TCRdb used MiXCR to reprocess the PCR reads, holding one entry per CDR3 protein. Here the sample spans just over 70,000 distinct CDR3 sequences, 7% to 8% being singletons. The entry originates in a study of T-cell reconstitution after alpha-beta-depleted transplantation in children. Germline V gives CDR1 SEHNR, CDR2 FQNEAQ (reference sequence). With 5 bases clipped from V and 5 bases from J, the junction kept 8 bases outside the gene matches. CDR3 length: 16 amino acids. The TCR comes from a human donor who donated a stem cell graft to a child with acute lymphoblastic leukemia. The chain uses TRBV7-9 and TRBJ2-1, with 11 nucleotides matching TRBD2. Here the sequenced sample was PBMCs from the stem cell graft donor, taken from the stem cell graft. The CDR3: CASSPPVAGGDNEQFF. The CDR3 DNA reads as TGTGCCAGCAGCCCGCCGGTAGCGGGAGGGGACAATGAGCAGTTCTTC.